The 16 T cell receptor beta chains below all came from one sample that was sequenced in a study of metastatic and nonmetastatic thyroid tumors. No treatment had been given to any patient before thyroid surgery. With MiXCR, TCRdb called clones anew from the PCR reads. The table lists around 35,000 clones, 16% of them singletons. Specimen: blood. These receptors all stem from a female donor with papillary thyroid cancer or a benign thyroid nodule (not recorded which). Some clones in this sample may be carry-over from other donors' samples.

Of note for this clone: This may stem from a read error, because a much larger clone lies one nucleotide away. The sample contains more than one DNA sequence encoding this CDR3. The chain recombines TRBV7-2 with TRBJ2-7, with D maybe TRBD1 (5 bases). Per the germline V gene, CDR1 is SGHTA and CDR2 is FQGNSA. The CDR3 covers 15 residues. The V gene lost 1 base and the J gene lost 7 bases, with 17 bases spanning the gap. The CDR3 is CASSLVPGSIGEQYF. The CDR3 nucleotides read TGTGCCAGCAGCTTAGTCCCAGGGTCTATAGGAGAGCAGTACTTC.

This clone was counted many times. The CDR3 bases are TGTGCCAGCAGCGTCAACAGTGCAACTAATGAAAAACTGTTTTTT. Amino acids: CASSVNSATNEKLFF. The chain links TRBV7-6 to TRBJ1-4; D is ambiguous. Trimming left V 5 bases short and J 0 bases short, with 10 bases between. CDR1 and CDR2 (germline): SGHVS, FNYEAQ. The length of the CDR3 is 15 residues. Variable domain in full (rest from reference TRBV7-6 and TRBJ1-4): GAGVSQSPRYKVTKRGQDVALRCDPISGHVSLYWYRQALGQGPEFLTYFNYEAQQDKSGLPNDRFSAERPEGSISTLTIQRTEQRDSAMYRCASSVNSATNEKLFFGSGTQLSVL.

This clone came up many times. The chain's CDR3 is CSAPPASGIAYNEQFF. CDR3 nucleotides: TGCAGTGCCCCGCCGGCTAGCGGGATAGCCTACAATGAGCAGTTCTTC. The rearrangement joins TRBV20-1 to TRBJ2-1, with 9 bases lining up with TRBD2. Germline assignment: CDR1 DFQATT and CDR2 SNEGSKA (reference sequence). The V and J ends lost 6 bases and 2 bases, in that order; junction bases with no gene match: 11. This CDR3 region has 16 residues.

This clone was seen at least ten times. The V gene is TRBV6-1, the J gene TRBJ2-3; 8 nucleotides align to TRBD1. CDR1 is MNHNS, CDR2 SASEGT, per germline. Germline trimming cut 7 bases from V and 4 bases from J; bases unmatched to any gene: 7. There are 14 residues in the CDR3. The CDR3 region is CASTTLTGADTQYF. The CDR3 DNA sequence: TGTGCCAGCACAACCCTGACAGGGGCAGATACGCAGTATTTT.

This clone was counted many times. This chain links TRBV7-9 with TRBJ1-4, with D perhaps TRBD1 (5 bases). Germline V lookup: CDR1 SEHNR, CDR2 FQNEAQ (reference sequence). The CDR3 totals 15 residues. V was pared by 5 bases and J by 4 bases, with 14 bases between. CDR3 DNA sequence: TGTGCCAGCAGCCGGCAAACAGGTGTTAATGAAAAACTGTTTTTT. It is translated as CASSRQTGVNEKLFF.

This clone was observed many times. The rearrangement joins TRBV5-4 to TRBJ2-7, with D unclear. V dropped 0 bases and J dropped 11 bases, with 12 bases sitting between them. Looked up from germline, CDR1 is SGHNT and CDR2 is YYREEE (reference sequence). The CDR3 has 12 residues. CDR3 in amino acids: CASSLAGNLKYF. Written as DNA, the CDR3 is TGTGCCAGCAGCTTGGCCGGTAATTTGAAGTACTTC.

This clone was observed many times. The V and J genes are TRBV2 and TRBJ1-5, with D perhaps TRBD1 (6 bases). Trimming removed 3 bases at V and 2 bases at J, with 17 bases between. Germline CDR1 is SNHLY and CDR2 is FYNNEI. CDR3 size: 17 residues. CDR3 DNA: TGTGCCAGCAGTGAGCGGCCCTTGGCAGGGGGCAATCAGCCCCAGCATTTT. It is translated as CASSERPLAGGNQPQHF.

This clone was observed at least ten times. The chain recombines TRBV2 with TRBJ2-7; D gene ambiguous. CDR3 length: 10 amino acids. V was trimmed by 6 bases and J by 10 bases, leaving 10 bases between them. The germline CDR1 and CDR2 sequences are SNHLY and FYNNEI. The CDR3 nucleotides read TGTGCCAGCAGCGACCGGATACAGTACTTC. Protein product: CASSDRIQYF. The variable domain in full, completed from reference TRBV2 and TRBJ2-7, reads EPEVTQTPSHQVTQMGQEVILRCVPISNHLYFYWYRQILGQKVEFLVSFYNNEISEKSEIFDDQFSVERPDGSNFTLKIRSTKLEDSAMYFCASSDRIQYFGPGTRLTVT.

This clone was counted ten times or more. The CDR3: CSVGASGGIQETQYF. CDR3 nucleotides: TGCAGCGTTGGGGCTAGCGGGGGTATCCAAGAGACCCAGTACTTC. The V gene is TRBV29-1, the J gene TRBJ2-5; 10 bases line up with TRBD2. Unmatched junction bases numbered 6, after V lost 4 bases and J lost 1 base. The CDR3 sequence is 15 residues long. The germline V gene has CDR1 SQVTM and CDR2 ANQGSEA. Combining the CDR3 with reference TRBV29-1 and TRBJ2-5 gives the whole variable domain SAVISQKPSRDICQRGTSLTIQCQVDSQVTMMFWYRQQPGQSLTLIATANQGSEATYESGFVIDKFPISRPNLTFSTLTVSNMSPEDSSIYLCSVGASGGIQETQYFGPGTRLLVL.

With regard to this clone: Just one base apart from a much larger clone, this may be a read error. Other nucleotide sequences in the sample specify the same CDR3. The genes are TRBV20-1 and TRBJ2-1; 8 bases align to TRBD2. Germline V gene data show CDR1 as DFQATT and CDR2 as SNEGSKA (reference sequence). This CDR3 is 15 amino acids long. This CDR3 reads CSAAQGAGDYNEQFF. DNA for the CDR3: TGCAGTGCCGCACAGGGAGCGGGGGATTACAATGAGCAATTCTTC.

Many counts were recorded for this clone. This sequence joins TRBV27 and TRBJ1-3; no reliable D call. This CDR3 has 14 amino acids. Germline-derived CDR1 and CDR2 are MNHEY and SMNVEV (reference sequence). The V gene lost 7 bases and the J gene lost 2 bases, with 12 bases spanning the gap. The CDR3 loop reads CASKTLGPGNTIYF. CDR3 in DNA: TGTGCCAGCAAGACCCTTGGGCCTGGAAACACCATATATTTT.

This clone was seen ten or more times. At one end, the junction sequence differs from germline, possibly due to a read error. The gene calls are TRBV24-1 and TRBJ2-1; 10 bases align to TRBD1. The germline V gene has CDR1 KGHDR and CDR2 SFDVKD. CDR3 size: 12 residues. CDR3 DNA sequence: TGTGCCACCAGCCCGGGACAGGGGATACAGCTCTTC. This sequence encodes CATSPGQGIQLF.

The chain couples TRBV20-1 to TRBJ2-7; tentatively, D is TRBD1 or TRBD2 (5 bases each). Germline CDR1 is DFQATT and CDR2 is SNEGSKA (reference sequence). The germline V and J ends were trimmed by 4 bases and 1 base, with 20 bases remaining between them. The CDR3 is made up of 16 amino acids. The CDR3 spells CSATDTGPRGSYEQYF. CDR3 coding DNA: TGCAGTGCTACGGACACGGGGCCTAGAGGATCCTACGAGCAGTACTTC.

To note about this clone: At one of its ends the junction is not consistent with the germline gene, which may arise from a read error. The chain employs TRBV4-1 and TRBJ2-6, with 9 bases matching TRBD1. CDR3 length: 21 amino acids. Looked up from germline, CDR1 is MGHRA and CDR2 is YSYEKL. This CDR3 is CASSQYSGQGFSLSAANFLTF. The CDR3 bases are TGCGCCAGCAGCCAATATTCGGGACAGGGTTTTTCGCTCTCTGCGGCCAACTTCCTGACTTTC.

This clone was seen at least ten times. This chain connects TRBV20-1 to TRBJ2-5; 9 positions agree with TRBD1. Germline V gene lookup returns CDR1 DFQATT and CDR2 SNEGSKA (reference sequence). V shed 3 bases and J 5 bases; nucleotides not matched to a gene: 7. The CDR3 is made up of 14 amino acids. In DNA, the CDR3 is TGCAGTGCTAGCCCGGACAGGGGCTATGAGACCCAGTACTTC. Protein sequence: CSASPDRGYETQYF.

This clone has more than one count but fewer than ten. The rearrangement links TRBV6-6 to TRBJ1-2, with D tentatively TRBD1 (5 bases). The CDR3 runs 15 residues. Germline CDR1 is MNHNY and CDR2 is SVGAGI (reference sequence). Trimming removed 2 bases from V and 7 bases from J, with 17 bases in between. Here the CDR3 DNA reads TGTGCCAGCAGTTACGGGGGTCCCGGGAGGTGTGGCTACACCTTC. It is translated as CASSYGGPGRCGYTF.